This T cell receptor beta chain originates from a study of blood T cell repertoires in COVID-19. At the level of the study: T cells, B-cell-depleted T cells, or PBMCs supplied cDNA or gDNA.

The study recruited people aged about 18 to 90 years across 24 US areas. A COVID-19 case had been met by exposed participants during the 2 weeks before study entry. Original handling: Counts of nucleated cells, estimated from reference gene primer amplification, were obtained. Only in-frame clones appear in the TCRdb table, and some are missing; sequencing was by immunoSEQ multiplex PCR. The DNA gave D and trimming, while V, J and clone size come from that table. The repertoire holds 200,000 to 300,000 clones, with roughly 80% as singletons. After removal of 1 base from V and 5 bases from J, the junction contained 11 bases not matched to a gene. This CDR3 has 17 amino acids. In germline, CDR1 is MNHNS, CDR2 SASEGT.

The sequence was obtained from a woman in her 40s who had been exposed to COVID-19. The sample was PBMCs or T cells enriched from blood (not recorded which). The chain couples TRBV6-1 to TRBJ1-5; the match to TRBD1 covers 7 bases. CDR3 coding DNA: TGTGCCAGCAGTGAAGAGAGAACAGGGGCCGGCGATCAGCCCCAGCATTTT. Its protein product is CASSEERTGAGDQPQHF.